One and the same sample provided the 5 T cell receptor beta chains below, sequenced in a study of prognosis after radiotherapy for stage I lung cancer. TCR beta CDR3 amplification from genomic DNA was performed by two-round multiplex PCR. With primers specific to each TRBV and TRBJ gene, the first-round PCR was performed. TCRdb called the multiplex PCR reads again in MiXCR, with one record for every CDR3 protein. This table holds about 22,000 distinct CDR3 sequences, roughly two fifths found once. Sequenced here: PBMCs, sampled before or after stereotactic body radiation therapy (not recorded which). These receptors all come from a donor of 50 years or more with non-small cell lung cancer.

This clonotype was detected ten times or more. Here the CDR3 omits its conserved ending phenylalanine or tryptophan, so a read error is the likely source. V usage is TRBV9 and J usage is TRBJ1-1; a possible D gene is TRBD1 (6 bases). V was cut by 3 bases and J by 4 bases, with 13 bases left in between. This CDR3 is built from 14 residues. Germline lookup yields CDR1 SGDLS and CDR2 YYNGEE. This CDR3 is CASSGSGVPTEAFS. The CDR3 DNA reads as TGTGCCAGCAGCGGGTCAGGGGTCCCCACTGAAGCTTTCTCT.

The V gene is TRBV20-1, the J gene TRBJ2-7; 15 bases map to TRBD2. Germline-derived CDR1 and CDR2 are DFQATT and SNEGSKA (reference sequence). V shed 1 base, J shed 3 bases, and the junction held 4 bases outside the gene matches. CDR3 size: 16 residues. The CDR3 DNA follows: TGCAGTGCTAGAGGGACTAGCGGGAGGGCCCACTACGAGCAGTACTTC. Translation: CSARGTSGRAHYEQYF.

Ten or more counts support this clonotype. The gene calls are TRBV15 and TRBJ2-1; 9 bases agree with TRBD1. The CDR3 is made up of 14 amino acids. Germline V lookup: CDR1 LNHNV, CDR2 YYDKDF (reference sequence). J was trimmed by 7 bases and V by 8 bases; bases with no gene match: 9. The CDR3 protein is CATDSGTGMNEQFF. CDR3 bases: TGTGCCACCGACAGCGGGACAGGGATGAATGAGCAGTTCTTC. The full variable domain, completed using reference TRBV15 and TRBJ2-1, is DAMVIQNPRYQVTQFGKPVTLSCSQTLNHNVMYWYQQKSSQAPKLLFHYYDKDFNNEADTPDNFQSRRPNTSFCFLDIRSPGLGDTAMYLCATDSGTGMNEQFFGPGTRLTVL.

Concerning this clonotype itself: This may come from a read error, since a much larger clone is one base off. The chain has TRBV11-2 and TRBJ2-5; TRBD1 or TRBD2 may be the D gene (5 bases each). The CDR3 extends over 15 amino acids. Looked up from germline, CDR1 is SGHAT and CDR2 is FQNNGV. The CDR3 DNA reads TGTGCCATCAGCCCCCGGGACCCCTTCCAAGAGACCCAGTACTTC. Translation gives CAISPRDPFQETQYF.

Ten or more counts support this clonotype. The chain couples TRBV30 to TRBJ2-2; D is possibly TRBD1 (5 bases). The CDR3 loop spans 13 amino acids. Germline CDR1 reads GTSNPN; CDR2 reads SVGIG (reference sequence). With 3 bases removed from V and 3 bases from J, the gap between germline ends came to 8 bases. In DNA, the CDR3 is TGTGCCTGGAGGGACACAGACACCGGGGAGCTGTTTTTT. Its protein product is CAWRDTDTGELFF.